This T cell receptor (beta chain) appears in the sequencing data of a study of cytomegalovirus exposure and HLA in healthy donors. For the study at large: The approximately 110 validation repertoires, a later analysis reported, used the same platform as the roughly 650 repertoires from the first cohort.

Per germline, CDR1 ENHRY and CDR2 SYGVKD. Unmatched junction bases numbered 5, after V lost 6 bases and J lost 7 bases. The CDR3 length is 14 residues. Study-wide results and caveats: Later, an analysis found that TCR clusters from the first cohort tended to co-occur in the 130 or so validation repertoires. High specificity and sensitivity for cytomegalovirus status were reported for the classifier. Altogether, 150 to 200 TCR beta chains were recorded as cytomegalovirus-associated.

In its sample, this clone was seen once. The antigen is unknown. Profiled with immunoSEQ multiplex PCR; TCRdb holds only in-frame clones, not every one. Seen here are about 140,000 clones, about nine tenths observed once, and the top ten hold under 3%. The gene calls are TRBV10-3 and TRBJ1-3; 11 bases agree with TRBD1. This receptor was identified in a man between 18 and 29 years old in good health and CMV-seronegative. What was sequenced was PBMCs. CDR3 sequence (DNA): TGTGCCATCAGCCCCGGGACAGGGGGTAACACCATATATTTT. Protein product: CAISPGTGGNTIYF.